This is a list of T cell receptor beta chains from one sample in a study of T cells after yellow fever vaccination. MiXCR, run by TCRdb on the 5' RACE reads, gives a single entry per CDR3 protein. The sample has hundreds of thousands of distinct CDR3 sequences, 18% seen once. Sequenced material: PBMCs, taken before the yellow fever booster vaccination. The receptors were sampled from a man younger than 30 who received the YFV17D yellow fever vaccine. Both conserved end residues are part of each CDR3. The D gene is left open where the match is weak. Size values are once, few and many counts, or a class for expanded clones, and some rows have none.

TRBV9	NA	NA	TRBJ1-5	CASSGGISRDQPQHF	TGTGCCAGCAGCGGAGGGATTAGTCGTGATCAGCCCCAGCATTTT
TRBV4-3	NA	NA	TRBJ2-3	CASSQDPAGEGTDTQYF	TGCGCCAGCAGCCAAGATCCGGCAGGGGAAGGCACAGATACGCAGTATTTT
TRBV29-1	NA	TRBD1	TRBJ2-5	CSYKGAGETQYF	TGCAGCTACAAGGGGGCCGGGGAGACCCAGTACTTC
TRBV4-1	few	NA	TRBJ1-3	CASSQGGKPGNTIYF	TGCGCCAGCAGCCAAGGAGGGAAACCCGGAAACACCATATATTTT
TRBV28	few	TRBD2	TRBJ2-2	CASSTGGTNTGELFF	TGTGCCAGCAGTACCGGGGGGACGAACACCGGGGAGCTGTTTTTT
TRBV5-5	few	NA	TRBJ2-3	CASSLYITADTQYF	TGTGCCAGCAGCCTCTACATTACGGCAGATACGCAGTATTTT
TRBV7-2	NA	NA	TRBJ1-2	CASSLNFDRFYGYTF	TGTGCCAGCAGCTTGAACTTCGACAGGTTCTATGGCTACACCTTC
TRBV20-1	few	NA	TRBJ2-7	CSATDGAKPSYEQYF	TGCAGTGCTACCGACGGGGCCAAGCCCTCCTACGAGCAGTACTTC
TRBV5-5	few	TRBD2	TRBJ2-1	CASSLGASGFLGYNEQFF	TGTGCCAGCAGCTTGGGGGCTAGCGGATTCTTGGGCTACAATGAGCAGTTCTTC
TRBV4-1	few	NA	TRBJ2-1	CASSQAPPGLRFF	TGCGCCAGCAGCCAAGCTCCCCCGGGGCTTCGGTTCTTC
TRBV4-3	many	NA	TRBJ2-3	CASSQDTRDTQYF	TGCGCCAGCAGCCAAGATACGAGGGATACGCAGTATTTT
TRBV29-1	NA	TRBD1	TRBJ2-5	CSAAGQGLETQYF	TGCAGCGCCGCCGGACAGGGCCTGGAGACCCAGTACTTC
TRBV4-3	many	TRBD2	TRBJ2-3	CASSPELAGGPDTQYF	TGCGCCAGCAGCCCCGAACTAGCGGGGGGGCCAGATACGCAGTATTTT
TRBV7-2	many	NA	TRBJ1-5	CASSPSSNQPQHF	TGTGCCAGCAGCCCCTCTAGCAATCAGCCCCAGCATTTT
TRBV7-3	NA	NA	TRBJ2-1	CASSLIRGEQFF	TGTGCCAGCAGCTTAATTCGGGGTGAGCAGTTCTTC
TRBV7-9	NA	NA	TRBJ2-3	CASSPPGLYFLSTDTQYF	TGTGCCAGCAGCCCACCGGGCCTCTATTTTCTCAGCACAGATACGCAGTATTTT
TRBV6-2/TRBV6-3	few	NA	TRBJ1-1	CASSYPFSSGGGTEAFF	TGTGCCAGCAGTTACCCTTTCAGTTCGGGGGGCGGCACTGAAGCTTTCTTT
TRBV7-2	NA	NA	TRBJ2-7	CASSTRGSGSYEQYF	TGTGCCAGCAGCACTAGAGGTAGCGGCTCCTACGAGCAGTACTTC
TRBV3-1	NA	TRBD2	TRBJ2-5	CASSRSSGQETQYF	TGTGCCAGCAGCCGGTCTAGCGGCCAAGAGACCCAGTACTTC
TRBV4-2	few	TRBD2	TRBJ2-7	CASSQEGLAGTYYEQYF	TGTGCCAGCAGCCAAGAGGGACTAGCGGGGACCTACTACGAGCAGTACTTC
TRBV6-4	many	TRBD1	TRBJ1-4	CASSDSWTGWSATNEKLFF	TGTGCCAGCAGTGACTCTTGGACAGGGTGGTCCGCAACTAATGAAAAACTGTTTTTT
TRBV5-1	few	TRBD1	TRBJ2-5	CASSQTGFAETQYF	TGCGCCAGCAGCCAGACAGGGTTCGCGGAGACCCAGTACTTC
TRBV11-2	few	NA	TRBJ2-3	CASRRLPADTQYF	TGTGCCAGCAGGAGACTCCCAGCTGATACGCAGTATTTT
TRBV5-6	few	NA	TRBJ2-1	CASSVDYHNEQFF	TGTGCCAGCAGCGTCGACTACCACAATGAGCAGTTCTTC
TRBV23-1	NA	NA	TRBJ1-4	CASPGGWREKLFF	TGCGCCAGCCCGGGGGGCTGGAGAGAAAAACTGTTTTTT
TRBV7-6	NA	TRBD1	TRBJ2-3	CASKKGTASDTQYF	TGTGCCAGCAAGAAGGGGACAGCGTCAGATACGCAGTATTTT
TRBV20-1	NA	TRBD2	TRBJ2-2	CSATASGIPLNTGELFF	TGCAGTGCTACCGCTAGCGGGATACCTCTGAACACCGGGGAGCTGTTTTTT
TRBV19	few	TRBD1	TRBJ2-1	CASRISGTGLYNEQFF	TGTGCCAGTAGGATTTCCGGGACAGGACTCTACAATGAGCAGTTCTTC
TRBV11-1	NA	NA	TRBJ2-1	CASKRGAGDNEQFF	TGTGCCAGCAAACGGGGGGCAGGGGACAATGAGCAGTTCTTC
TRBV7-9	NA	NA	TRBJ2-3	CASSYDTQYF	TGTGCCAGCAGCTATGATACGCAGTATTTT
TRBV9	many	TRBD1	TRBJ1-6	CASSGGQGANESPLHF	TGTGCCAGCAGCGGGGGACAGGGGGCTAACGAATCACCCCTCCACTTT
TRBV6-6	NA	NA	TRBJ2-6	CASSWAASSSGANVLTF	TGTGCCAGCAGTTGGGCGGCATCTTCCTCTGGGGCCAACGTCCTGACTTTC
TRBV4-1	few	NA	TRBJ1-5	CASSAGFRGSNQPQHF	TGCGCCAGCAGCGCAGGGTTCAGGGGCAGCAATCAGCCCCAGCATTTT
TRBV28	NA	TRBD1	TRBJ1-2	CASTGSGQGFNYGYTF	TGTGCCAGCACCGGGTCCGGACAGGGCTTTAACTATGGCTACACCTTC
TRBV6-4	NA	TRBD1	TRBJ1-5	CASALRQGDQPQHF	TGTGCCAGCGCCCTACGACAGGGGGATCAGCCCCAGCATTTT
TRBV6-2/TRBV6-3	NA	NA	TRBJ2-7	CASTGITYEQYF	TGTGCCAGCACAGGGATTACCTACGAGCAGTACTTC
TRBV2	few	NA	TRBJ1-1	CASRAGRSTEAFF	TGTGCCAGCAGAGCGGGACGTTCCACTGAAGCTTTCTTT
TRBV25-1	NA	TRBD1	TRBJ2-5	CASSAAGGETQYF	TGTGCCAGCAGTGCAGCAGGGGGAGAGACCCAGTACTTC
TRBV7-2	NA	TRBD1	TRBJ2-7	CASSFGQGASYEQYF	TGTGCCAGCAGCTTCGGACAGGGGGCCTCCTACGAGCAGTACTTC
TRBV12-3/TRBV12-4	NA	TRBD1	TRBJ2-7	CASSSGDSSYEQYF	TGTGCCAGCAGTTCCGGGGACAGCTCGTACGAGCAGTACTTC
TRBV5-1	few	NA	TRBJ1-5	CASSLEGLDQPQHF	TGCGCCAGCAGCTTGGAGGGGCTAGATCAGCCCCAGCATTTT
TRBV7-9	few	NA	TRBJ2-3	CASSLDPADTQYF	TGTGCCAGCAGCTTAGACCCCGCAGATACGCAGTATTTT
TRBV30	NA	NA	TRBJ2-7	CAWGGWGSGTYEQYF	TGTGCCTGGGGGGGGTGGGGTAGCGGCACCTACGAGCAGTACTTC
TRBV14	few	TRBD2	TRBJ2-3	CASSRTPLAGGYTDTQYF	TGTGCCAGCAGCCGAACTCCACTAGCGGGGGGCTACACAGATACGCAGTATTTT
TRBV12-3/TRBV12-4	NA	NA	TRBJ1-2	CASSFLIGAGGTF	TGTGCCAGCAGTTTTCTGATCGGGGCGGGCGGCACCTTC
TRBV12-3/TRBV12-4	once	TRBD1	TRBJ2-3	CASSPQGAAGTDTQYF	TGTGCCAGCAGTCCTCAGGGGGCGGCGGGCACAGATACGCAGTATTTT
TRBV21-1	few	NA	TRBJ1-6	CASSTPEGRGDSPLHF	TGTGCCAGCAGTACTCCAGAGGGCAGGGGGGATTCACCCCTCCACTTT
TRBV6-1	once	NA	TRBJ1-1	CASSEYSLAFF	TGTGCCAGCAGTGAATACAGCCTCGCTTTCTTT
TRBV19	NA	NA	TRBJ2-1	CASSIDRVTYNEQFF	TGTGCCAGTAGTATAGATCGGGTAACCTACAATGAGCAGTTCTTC